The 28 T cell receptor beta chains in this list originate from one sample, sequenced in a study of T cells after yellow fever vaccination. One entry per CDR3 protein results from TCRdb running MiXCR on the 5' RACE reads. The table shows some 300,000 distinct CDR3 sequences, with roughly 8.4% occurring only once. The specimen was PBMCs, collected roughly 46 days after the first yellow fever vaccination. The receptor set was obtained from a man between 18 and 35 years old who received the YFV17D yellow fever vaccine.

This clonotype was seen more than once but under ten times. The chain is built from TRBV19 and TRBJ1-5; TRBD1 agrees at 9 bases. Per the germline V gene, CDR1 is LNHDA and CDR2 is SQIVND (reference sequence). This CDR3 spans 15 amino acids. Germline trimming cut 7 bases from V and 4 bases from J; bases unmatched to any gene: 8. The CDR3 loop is CASKIEGQGNQPQHF. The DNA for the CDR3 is TGTGCCAGTAAAATAGAGGGACAGGGAAATCAGCCCCAGCATTTT.

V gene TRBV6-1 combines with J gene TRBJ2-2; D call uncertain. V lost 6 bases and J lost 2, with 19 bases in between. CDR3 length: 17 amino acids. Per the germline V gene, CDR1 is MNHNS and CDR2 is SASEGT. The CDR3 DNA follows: TGTGCCAGCAGAACGCCCCCCCTCCAGAAAAACACCGGGGAGCTGTTTTTT. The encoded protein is CASRTPPLQKNTGELFF.

Here the CDR3 DNA reads TGCAGCGTTGGGGGAGAGGACACTGAAGCTTTCTTT. It translates to CSVGGEDTEAFF. The chain couples TRBV29-1 to TRBJ1-1; D remains unclear. CDR3 length: 12 amino acids. In germline, CDR1 is SQVTM, CDR2 ANQGSEA. Trimming left V 4 bases short and J 3 bases short, with 9 bases between.

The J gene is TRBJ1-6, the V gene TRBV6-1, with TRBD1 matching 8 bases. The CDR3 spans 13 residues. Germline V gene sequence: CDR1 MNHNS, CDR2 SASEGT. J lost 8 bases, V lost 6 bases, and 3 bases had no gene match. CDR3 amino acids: CASRKTGDSPLHF. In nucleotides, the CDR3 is TGTGCCAGCAGGAAGACAGGGGATTCACCCCTCCACTTT.

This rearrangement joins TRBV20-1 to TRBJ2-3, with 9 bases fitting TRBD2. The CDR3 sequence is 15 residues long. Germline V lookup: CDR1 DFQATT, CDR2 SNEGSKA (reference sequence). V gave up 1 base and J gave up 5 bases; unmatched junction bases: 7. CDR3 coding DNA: TGCAGTGCTAGAGTAGCTAGCGGGGCCGGAGATACGCAGTATTTT. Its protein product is CSARVASGAGDTQYF.

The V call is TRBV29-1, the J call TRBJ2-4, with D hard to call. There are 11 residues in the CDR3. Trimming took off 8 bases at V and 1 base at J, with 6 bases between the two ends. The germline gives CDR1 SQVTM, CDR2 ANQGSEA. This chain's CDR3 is CSCQAKNIQYF. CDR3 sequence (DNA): TGCAGCTGTCAGGCCAAAAACATTCAGTACTTC.

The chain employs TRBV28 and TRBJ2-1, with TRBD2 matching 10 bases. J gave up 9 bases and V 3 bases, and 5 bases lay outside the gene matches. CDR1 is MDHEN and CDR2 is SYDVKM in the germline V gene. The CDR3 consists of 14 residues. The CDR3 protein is CASSLASGGFEQFF. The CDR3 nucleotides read TGTGCCAGCAGTTTGGCTAGCGGGGGATTTGAGCAGTTCTTC.

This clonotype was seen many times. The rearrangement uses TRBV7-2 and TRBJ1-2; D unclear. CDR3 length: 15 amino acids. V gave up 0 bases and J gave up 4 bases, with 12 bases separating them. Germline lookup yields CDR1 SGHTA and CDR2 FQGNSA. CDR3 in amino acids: CASSLARSHAYGYTF. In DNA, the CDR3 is TGTGCCAGCAGCTTAGCGCGCAGCCATGCCTATGGCTACACCTTC.

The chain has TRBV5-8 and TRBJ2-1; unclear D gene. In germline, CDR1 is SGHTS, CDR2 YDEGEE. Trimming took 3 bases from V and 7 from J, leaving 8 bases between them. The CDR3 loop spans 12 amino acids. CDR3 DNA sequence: TGTGCCAGCAGCTCCGGACGGAATGAGCAGTTCTTC. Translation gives CASSSGRNEQFF. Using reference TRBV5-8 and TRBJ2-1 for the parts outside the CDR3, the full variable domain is EAGVTQSPTHLIKTRGQQATLRCSPISGHTSVYWYQQALGLGLQFLLWYDEGEERNRGNFPPRFSGRQFPNYSSELNVNALELEDSALYLCASSSGRNEQFFGPGTRLTVL.

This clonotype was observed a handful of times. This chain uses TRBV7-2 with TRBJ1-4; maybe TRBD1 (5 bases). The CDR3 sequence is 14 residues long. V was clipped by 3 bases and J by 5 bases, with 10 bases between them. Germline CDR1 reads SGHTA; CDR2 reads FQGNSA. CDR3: CASSLGPSNEKLFF. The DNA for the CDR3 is TGTGCCAGCAGCTTGGGGCCTTCAAATGAAAAACTGTTTTTT.

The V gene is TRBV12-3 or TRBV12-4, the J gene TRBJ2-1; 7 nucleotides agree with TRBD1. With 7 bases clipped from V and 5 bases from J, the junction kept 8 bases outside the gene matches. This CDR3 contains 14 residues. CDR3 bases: TGTGCCAGCACAAGACAGGGAAAGGACAATGAGCAGTTCTTC. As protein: CASTRQGKDNEQFF.

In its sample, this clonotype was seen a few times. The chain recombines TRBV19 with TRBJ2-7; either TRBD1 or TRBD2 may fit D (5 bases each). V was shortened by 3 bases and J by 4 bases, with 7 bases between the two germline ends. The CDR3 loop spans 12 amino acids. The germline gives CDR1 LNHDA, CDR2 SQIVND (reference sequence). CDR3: CASSIGGYEQYF. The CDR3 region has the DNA TGTGCCAGTAGTATTGGGGGTTACGAGCAGTACTTC.

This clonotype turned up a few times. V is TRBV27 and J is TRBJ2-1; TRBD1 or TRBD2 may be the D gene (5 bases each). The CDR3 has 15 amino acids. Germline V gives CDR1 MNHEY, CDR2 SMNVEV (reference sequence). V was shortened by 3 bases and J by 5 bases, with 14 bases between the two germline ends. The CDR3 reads CASSFSAVGHNEQFF. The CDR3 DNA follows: TGTGCCAGCAGTTTTTCGGCAGTGGGACACAATGAGCAGTTCTTC.

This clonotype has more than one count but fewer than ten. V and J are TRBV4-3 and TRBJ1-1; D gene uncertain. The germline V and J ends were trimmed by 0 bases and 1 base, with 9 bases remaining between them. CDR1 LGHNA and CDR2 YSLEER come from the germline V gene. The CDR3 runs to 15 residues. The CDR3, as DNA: TGCGCCAGCAGCCAAGATTTATCGGCGAACACTGAAGCTTTCTTT. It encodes CASSQDLSANTEAFF.

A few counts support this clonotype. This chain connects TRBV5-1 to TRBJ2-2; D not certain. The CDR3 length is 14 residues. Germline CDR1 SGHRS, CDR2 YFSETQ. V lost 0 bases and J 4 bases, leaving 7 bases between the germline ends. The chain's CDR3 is CASSLEQITGELFF. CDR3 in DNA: TGCGCCAGCAGCTTGGAACAGATCACCGGGGAGCTGTTTTTT.

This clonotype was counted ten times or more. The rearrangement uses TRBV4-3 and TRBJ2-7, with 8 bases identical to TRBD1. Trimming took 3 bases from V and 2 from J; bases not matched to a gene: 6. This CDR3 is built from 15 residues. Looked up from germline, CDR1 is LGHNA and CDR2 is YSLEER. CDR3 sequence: CASSHTGGKPYEQYV. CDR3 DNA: TGCGCCAGCAGCCACACAGGGGGAAAACCCTACGAGCAGTACGTC.

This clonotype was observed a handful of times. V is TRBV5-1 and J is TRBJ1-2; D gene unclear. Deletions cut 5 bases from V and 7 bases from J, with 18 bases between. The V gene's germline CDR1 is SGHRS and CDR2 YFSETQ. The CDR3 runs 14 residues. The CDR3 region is CASRGNPWRVGYTF. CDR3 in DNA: TGCGCCAGCAGGGGAAACCCTTGGCGGGTTGGCTACACCTTC.

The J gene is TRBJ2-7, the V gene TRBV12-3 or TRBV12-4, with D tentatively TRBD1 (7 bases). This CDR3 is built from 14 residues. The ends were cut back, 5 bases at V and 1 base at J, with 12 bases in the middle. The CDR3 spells CASSHAGQSYEQYF. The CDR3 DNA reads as TGTGCCAGCAGTCACGCGGGACAGTCCTACGAGCAGTACTTC.

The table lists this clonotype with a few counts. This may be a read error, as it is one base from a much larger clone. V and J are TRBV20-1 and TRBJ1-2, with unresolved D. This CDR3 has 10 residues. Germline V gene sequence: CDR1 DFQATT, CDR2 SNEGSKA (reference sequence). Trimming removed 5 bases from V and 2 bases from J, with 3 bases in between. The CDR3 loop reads CSARNYGYTF. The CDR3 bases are TGCAGTGCTCGGAACTATGGCTACACCTTC.

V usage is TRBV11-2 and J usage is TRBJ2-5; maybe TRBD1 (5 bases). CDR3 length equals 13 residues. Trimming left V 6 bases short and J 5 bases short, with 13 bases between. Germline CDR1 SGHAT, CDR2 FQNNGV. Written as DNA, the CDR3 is TGTGCCAGCAGGCCAGGGATGGGGGAGACCCAGTACTTC. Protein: CASRPGMGETQYF. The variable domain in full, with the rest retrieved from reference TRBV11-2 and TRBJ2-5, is EAGVAQSPRYKIIEKRQSVAFWCNPISGHATLYWYQQILGQGPKLLIQFQNNGVVDDSQLPKDRFSAERLKGVDSTLKIQPAKLEDSAVYLCASRPGMGETQYFGPGTRLLVL.

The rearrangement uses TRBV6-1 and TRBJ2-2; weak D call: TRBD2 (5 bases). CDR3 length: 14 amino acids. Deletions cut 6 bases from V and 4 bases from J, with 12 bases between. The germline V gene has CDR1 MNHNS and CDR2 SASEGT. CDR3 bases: TGTGCCAGCAGAGCCCCGGGATTCACCGGGGAGCTGTTTTTT. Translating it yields CASRAPGFTGELFF.

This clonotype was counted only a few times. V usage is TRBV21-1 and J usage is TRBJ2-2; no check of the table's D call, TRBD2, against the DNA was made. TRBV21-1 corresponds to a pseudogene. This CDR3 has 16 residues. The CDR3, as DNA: TGTGCCAGCAGCAGCCCCGGACTAGCGGGGGGCGGGGAGCTGTTTTTT. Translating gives CASSSPGLAGGGELFF.

The CDR3 spells CTSKSKIVYNEQFF. CDR3 DNA: TGCACCAGCAAGAGCAAGATAGTCTACAATGAGCAGTTCTTC. The chain is built from TRBV1 and TRBJ2-1. TRBV1 constitutes a pseudogene. The CDR3 is 14 residues long.

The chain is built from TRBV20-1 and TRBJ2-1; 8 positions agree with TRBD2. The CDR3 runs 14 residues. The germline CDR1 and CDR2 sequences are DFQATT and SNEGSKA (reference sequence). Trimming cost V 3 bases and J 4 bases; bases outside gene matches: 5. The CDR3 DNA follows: TGCAGTGCTAGTATAGCGGGGATATACAATGAGCAGTTCTTC. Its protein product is CSASIAGIYNEQFF.

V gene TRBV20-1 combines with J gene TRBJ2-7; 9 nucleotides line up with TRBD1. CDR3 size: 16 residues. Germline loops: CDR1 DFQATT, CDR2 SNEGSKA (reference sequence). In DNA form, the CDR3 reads TGCTGTGCTAGACCCCCCACAGGGGGCAGAGAGTACGAGCAGTACGTC. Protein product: CCARPPTGGREYEQYV.

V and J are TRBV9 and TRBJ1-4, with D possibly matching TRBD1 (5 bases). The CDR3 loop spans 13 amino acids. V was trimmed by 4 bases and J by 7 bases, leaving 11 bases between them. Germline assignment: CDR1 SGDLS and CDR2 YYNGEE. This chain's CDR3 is CASSRGVGEKLFF. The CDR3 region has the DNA TGTGCCAGCAGCCGGGGGGTTGGTGAAAAACTGTTTTTT.

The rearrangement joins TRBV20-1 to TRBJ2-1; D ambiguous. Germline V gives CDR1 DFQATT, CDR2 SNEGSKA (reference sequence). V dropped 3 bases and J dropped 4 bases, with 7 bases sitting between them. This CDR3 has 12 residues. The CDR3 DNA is TGCAGTGCTAGTGTGGATTACAATGAGCAGTTCTTC. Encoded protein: CSASVDYNEQFF.

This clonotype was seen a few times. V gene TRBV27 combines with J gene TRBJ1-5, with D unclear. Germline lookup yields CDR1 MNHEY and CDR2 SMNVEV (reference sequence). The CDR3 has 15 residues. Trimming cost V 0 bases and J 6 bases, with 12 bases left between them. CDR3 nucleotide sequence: TGTGCCAGCAGTTTATCTCATCTAAGCGCTCAGCCCCAGCATTTT. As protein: CASSLSHLSAQPQHF.